The 15 T cell receptor beta chains listed next were all sequenced from one sample in a study of lymphopenia after photon versus proton radiotherapy. Here immunoSEQ multiplex PCR was the method, and the copy in TCRdb shows in-frame clones only, minus some. The sample lists tens of thousands of clones; approximately 84% were seen once. The source material was peripheral blood, sampled from a patient treated with proton-based radiotherapy. Receptors were obtained from a woman between 65 and 79 years old with pancreatic cancer.

This chain uses TRBV4-1 with TRBJ1-6, with TRBD1 matching over 7 bases. Losses at the gene ends were 4 bases for V and 5 bases for J; bases not matched to a gene: 17. In germline, CDR1 is MGHRA, CDR2 YSYEKL. The CDR3 has 19 residues. The CDR3 spells CASSLRQGTPQSNNSPLHF. The DNA for the CDR3 is TGCGCCAGCAGCCTTCGACAGGGTACGCCCCAATCGAATAATTCACCCCTCCACTTT.

This clone was picked up one time. The chain links TRBV28 to TRBJ1-4, with 12 bases aligning to TRBD1. Trimming cost V 3 bases and J 2 bases; bases outside gene matches: 4. CDR3 length: 17 residues. Germline CDR1 is MDHEN and CDR2 is SYDVKM. The CDR3 coding sequence is TGTGCCAGCAGTTTGGGGACAGGGGGCTTTACTAATGAAAAACTGTTTTTT. Its protein product is CASSLGTGGFTNEKLFF.

The chain carries TRBV30 and TRBJ2-3; 10 nucleotides agree with TRBD2. J was trimmed by 5 bases and V by 0 bases; bases with no gene match: 5. The length of the CDR3 is 15 residues. CDR1 is GTSNPN, CDR2 SVGIG, per germline (reference sequence). DNA for the CDR3: TGTGCCTGGAGTGTAGCGGGAGGGTTTCAAGATACGCAGTATTTT. It codes for CAWSVAGGFQDTQYF.

Only a few counts were recorded for this clone. V gene TRBV6-4 combines with J gene TRBJ2-1; 13 positions agree with TRBD2. Germline loops: CDR1 MRHNA, CDR2 SNTAGT. V was clipped by 6 bases and J by 6 bases; unmatched bases: 11. This CDR3 contains 17 residues. CDR3 residues: CASSIGSGLAGLNEQFF. DNA of the CDR3: TGTGCCAGCAGCATTGGGTCGGGACTAGCGGGACTCAATGAGCAGTTCTTC.

The chain combines TRBV19 with TRBJ2-1, with D perhaps matching TRBD2 (6 bases). V shed 1 base and J shed 7 bases, with 8 bases lying between them. Germline V gene data show CDR1 as LNHDA and CDR2 as SQIVND (reference sequence). The CDR3 covers 13 residues. The CDR3 DNA is TGTGCCAGTAGTATAGGGAGGGGAAATGAGCAGTTCTTC. It translates to CASSIGRGNEQFF.

Remarks on this clone: One junction end disagrees with the germline gene, perhaps due to a read error. The chain carries TRBV2 and TRBJ2-6; D is undetermined. The CDR3 sequence is 14 residues long. In germline, CDR1 is SNHLY, CDR2 FYNNEI. The DNA for the CDR3 is TGTGCCAGCAGTGAACACTCTAGGGCCAACGTCCTGACTTTC. It translates to CASSEHSRANVLTF.

V gene TRBV15 combines with J gene TRBJ2-7, with D possibly TRBD2 on 6 matching bases. CDR1 LNHNV and CDR2 YYDKDF come from the germline V gene (reference sequence). V was pared by 8 bases and J by 6 bases, with 17 bases between. The CDR3 extends over 13 amino acids. The CDR3 bases are TGTGCCACCTCATCGGCGGAGGGCGGCGAGCAGTACTTC. Its protein is CATSSAEGGEQYF. Combining the CDR3 with reference TRBV15 and TRBJ2-7 gives the whole variable domain DAMVIQNPRYQVTQFGKPVTLSCSQTLNHNVMYWYQQKSSQAPKLLFHYYDKDFNNEADTPDNFQSRRPNTSFCFLDIRSPGLGDTAMYLCATSSAEGGEQYFGPGTRLTVT.

V is TRBV7-9 and J is TRBJ2-1, with 8 bases aligning to TRBD2. Germline V CDR1 and CDR2: SEHNR, FQNEAQ (reference sequence). V dropped 2 bases and J dropped 5; count of bases not matched to a gene: 2. CDR3 size: 14 residues. The CDR3 sequence is CASSLYSGDNEQFF. CDR3 in DNA: TGTGCCAGCAGCTTATATAGCGGGGACAATGAGCAGTTCTTC.

The rearrangement joins TRBV6-5 to TRBJ2-7, with a tentative D call TRBD2 (5 bases). The germline CDR1 and CDR2 sequences are MNHEY and SVGAGI. Trimming pared 6 bases from V and 2 bases from J, leaving 11 bases between. This CDR3 is built from 13 residues. The CDR3 DNA sequence: TGTGCCAGCAGCCGGGATATGACCTACGAGCAGTACTTC. It encodes CASSRDMTYEQYF.

The chain recombines TRBV15 with TRBJ2-1; possible D gene TRBD2, 5 bases. CDR1 and CDR2 from the germline V gene are LNHNV and YYDKDF (reference sequence). The V and J ends lost 5 bases and 5 bases respectively, with 7 bases between them. The length of the CDR3 is 12 residues. The DNA of the CDR3 is TGTGCCACCAGCGTAGCGCACAATGAGCAGTTCTTC. Translating it yields CATSVAHNEQFF.

This clone was counted between two and nine times. The chain has TRBV5-4 and TRBJ2-5; D tentatively reads TRBD1 or TRBD2 (5 bases each). Germline CDR1 and CDR2: SGHNT and YYREEE (reference sequence). With 4 bases removed from V and 5 bases from J, the gap between germline ends came to 21 bases. The CDR3 totals 16 residues. CDR3 sequence (DNA): TGTGCCAGCAGCCGGGCCGCAACAGGCGGGTTGGAGACCCAGTACTTC. It translates to CASSRAATGGLETQYF.

This clone showed up just a few times. V gene TRBV7-9 combines with J gene TRBJ1-1; no firm D call. Looked up from germline, CDR1 is SEHNR and CDR2 is FQNEAQ (reference sequence). The CDR3 contains 13 residues. Trimming cost V 5 bases and J 4 bases, with 11 bases left between them. CDR3 loop: CASSPETGTEAFF. The CDR3 region has the DNA TGTGCCAGCAGCCCCGAGACTGGCACTGAAGCTTTCTTT.

The rearrangement links TRBV29-1 to TRBJ2-2; TRBD2 aligns across 7 bases. This CDR3 region has 12 residues. The ends lost 4 bases at V and 6 bases at J; junction bases unmatched: 2. In germline, CDR1 is SQVTM, CDR2 ANQGSEA. CDR3 sequence (DNA): TGCAGCGTTGGGGCGGGAGCCGGGGAGCTGTTTTTT. Translation gives CSVGAGAGELFF.

The chain has TRBV11-3 and TRBJ2-5; 10 bases agree with TRBD2. The germline V gene encodes CDR1 SGHNT and CDR2 YENEEA. CDR3 length equals 16 residues. The V gene end was trimmed by 3 bases and the J gene end by 5 bases; junction bases not matched to a gene: 9. CDR3 residues: CASSLGASGRRETQYF. The DNA of the CDR3 is TGTGCCAGCAGCTTGGGGGCTAGCGGGAGACGGGAGACCCAGTACTTC. Drawing the rest from reference TRBV11-3 and TRBJ2-5, the complete variable domain is EAGVVQSPRYKIIEKKQPVAFWCNPISGHNTLYWYLQNLGQGPELLIRYENEEAVDDSQLPKDRFSAERLKGVDSTLKIQPAELGDSAVYLCASSLGASGRRETQYFGPGTRLLVL.

J is TRBJ2-3 and V is TRBV4-3; 7 bases fit TRBD2. The CDR3 runs 14 residues. Germline assignment: CDR1 LGHNA and CDR2 YSLEER. V shed 1 base and J 4 bases; nucleotides not matched to a gene: 2. The CDR3 DNA reads TGCGCCAGCAGCCAAGTGGGGGGGTCAGATACGCAGTATTTT. This sequence encodes CASSQVGGSDTQYF.